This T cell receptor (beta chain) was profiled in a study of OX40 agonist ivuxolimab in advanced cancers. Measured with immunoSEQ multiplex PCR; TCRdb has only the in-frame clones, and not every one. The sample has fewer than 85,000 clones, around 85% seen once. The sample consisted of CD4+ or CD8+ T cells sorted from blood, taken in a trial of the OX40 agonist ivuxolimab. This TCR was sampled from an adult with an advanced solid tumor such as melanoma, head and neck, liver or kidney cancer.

CDR3 coding DNA: TGTGCCTGGAGTGGGCGGTTGTACACAGATACGCAGTATTTT. Protein sequence: CAWSGRLYTDTQYF. The genes are TRBV30 and TRBJ2-3, with unresolved D. This CDR3 contains 14 residues. Trimming took 1 base from V and 2 from J, leaving 10 bases between them. CDR1 GTSNPN and CDR2 SVGIG come from the germline V gene (reference sequence). The full variable domain, rest sourced from reference TRBV30 and TRBJ2-3, is SQTIHQWPATLVQPVGSPLSLECTVEGTSNPNLYWYRQAAGRGLQLLFYSVGIGQISSEVPQNLSASRPQDRQFILSSKKLLLSDSGFYLCAWSGRLYTDTQYFGPGTRLTVL.